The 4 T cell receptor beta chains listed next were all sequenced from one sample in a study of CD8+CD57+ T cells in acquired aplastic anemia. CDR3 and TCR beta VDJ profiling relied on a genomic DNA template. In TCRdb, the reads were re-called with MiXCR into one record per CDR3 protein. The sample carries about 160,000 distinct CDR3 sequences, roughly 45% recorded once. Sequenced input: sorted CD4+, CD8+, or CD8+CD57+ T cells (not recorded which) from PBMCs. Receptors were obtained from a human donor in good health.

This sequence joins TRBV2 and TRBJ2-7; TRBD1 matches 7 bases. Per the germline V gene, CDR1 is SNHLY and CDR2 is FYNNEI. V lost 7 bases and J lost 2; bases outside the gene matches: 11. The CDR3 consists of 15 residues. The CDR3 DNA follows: TGTGCCAGCACTCCCCGGGACAGACTAACCTACGAGCAGTACTTC. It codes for CASTPRDRLTYEQYF.

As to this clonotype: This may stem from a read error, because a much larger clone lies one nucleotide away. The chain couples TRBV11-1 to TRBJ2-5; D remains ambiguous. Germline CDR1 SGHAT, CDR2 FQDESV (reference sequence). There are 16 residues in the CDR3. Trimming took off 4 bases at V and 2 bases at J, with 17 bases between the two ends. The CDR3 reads CASSSKACSGQETQYF. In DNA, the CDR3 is TGTGCCAGCAGCTCGAAAGCGTGCTCCGGACAAGAGACCCAGTACTTC.

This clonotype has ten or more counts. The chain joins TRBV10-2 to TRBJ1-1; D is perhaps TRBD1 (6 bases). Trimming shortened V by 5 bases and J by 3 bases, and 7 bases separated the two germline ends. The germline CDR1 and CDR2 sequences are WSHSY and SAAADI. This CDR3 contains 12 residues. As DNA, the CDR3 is TGCGCCAGCAGTACAGGGTACACTGAAGCTTTCTTT. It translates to CASSTGYTEAFF.

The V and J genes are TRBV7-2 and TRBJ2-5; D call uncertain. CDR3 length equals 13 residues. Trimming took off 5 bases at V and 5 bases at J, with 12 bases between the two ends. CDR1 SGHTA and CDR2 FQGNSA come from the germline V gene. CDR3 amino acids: CASSPPAQETQYF. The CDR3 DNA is TGTGCCAGCAGCCCCCCCGCCCAGGAGACCCAGTACTTC.